The clone carrying this TCR beta chain was seen more than once but under ten times. The antigen is not known. This entry comes from a study of T cell repertoires in cytomegalovirus infection. Study overall: Evidence of both CMV infection and a matching HLA type came from public TCR beta signatures. Study-wide results and caveats: Summed frequency of shared TCR beta families picked out CMV carriers who also had the relevant HLA. What dominated the ex vivo response were HLA-C-restricted CMV-specific TCR beta clonotypes.

One entry per CDR3 protein, called by TCRdb with MiXCR from the reads. In the table there are roughly 720,000 distinct CDR3 sequences, 35% to 40% of which are singletons. Trimming took 3 bases from V and 1 from J, leaving 9 bases between them. The CDR3 has 14 amino acids. Sequenced: PBMCs. The TCR comes from a human donor in good health (CMV status not recorded). Some clones in this sample may be carry-over from other donors' samples. The chain combines TRBV12-3 or TRBV12-4 with TRBJ1-1; perhaps TRBD1 as D (5 bases). CDR3 nucleotides: TGTGCCAGCAGTTTCAGGAGGGGGAACACTGAAGCTTTCTTT. Translated: CASSFRRGNTEAFF.